This T cell receptor (beta chain) stems from a study of Graves' ophthalmopathy and Graves' hyperthyroidism (dated by TCRdb to 2016 to 2019). Notes on the research overall: Hyperthyroidism was defined as stable when no progression to ophthalmopathy occurred within 18 months of follow-up. The study used TCR beta repertoire signatures to distinguish Graves' ophthalmopathy from Graves' hyperthyroidism and to predict progression to ophthalmopathy. In total, 135 blood samples were TCR-sequenced: around 42 ophthalmopathy, about 75 hyperthyroidism and roughly 17 hyperthyroidism-to-ophthalmopathy patients. To explore V-J signatures distinguishing ophthalmopathy from hyperthyroidism, a discovery set of 100 patients (roughly 44 ophthalmopathy, over 55 stable hyperthyroidism) was enrolled. An independent validation cohort was composed of 18 hyperthyroidism patients and 17 patients who later progressed from hyperthyroidism to ophthalmopathy. T-cell repertoires of thyroid tissue and blood were compared in about 6 hyperthyroidism patients. Following sample collection, hyperthyroidism patients were given methimazole at a starting dose of 30 mg daily, and ophthalmopathy patients were given high-dose intravenous methylprednisolone.

Looking up the germline V gene yields CDR1 ENHRY and CDR2 SYGVKD. V is pared back by 0 bases and J by 3 bases, with 9 bases lying between the germline termini. From its cysteine to its phenylalanine, the CDR3 spans 14 amino acids. Only the CDR3 part of the read is kept: 42 bases, read in frame from the first base. This clonotype was observed a handful of times. There is no known antigen for this receptor. With a much larger clone just one base away, this may be a read error. Points the paper makes about the study in general: The 13-signature model separated ophthalmopathy from stable hyperthyroidism with approximately 90% sensitivity and approximately 81% specificity in cross-validation, and 80%/75% in the test set. Most expanded thyroid clonotypes with a frequency above 0.001 also appeared in blood, which suggests that blood repertoires may reflect the immune response in the thyroid. No statistical method was used to predetermine the sample size, and group allocation was not hidden from the investigators. In validation, the model predicted ophthalmopathy progression with less than 71% sensitivity and 72% to 80% specificity; some 13 predicted patients were CT-confirmed with GO in a median of about 6.1 months.

For repertoire sequencing, the TCR beta CDR3 regions were amplified from RNA transcripts. HTBI primers and the Qiagen OneStep RT-PCR kit were used in a first-round RT-PCR, which was followed by a second-round multiplex PCR, size selection and purification. Libraries were sequenced on an Illumina HiSeq2000 using paired-end 100 bp reads. In the authors' own workflow: SOAPnuke was used to process the reads, throwing out any read that had adapters, had uncalled bases, had a mean Phred below 15, or lacked an exact constant-primer or identifier match. COPE v1.2.5 was used to merge high-quality paired reads. Each unique nucleotide sequence was treated as a clonotype, and MiTCR v1.1 was used to align the clonotypes to the IMGT TRB V, D and J references. The analysis was limited to V-J combinations with a frequency above 0.0001, which together covered over 99% of the repertoires. For each V-J combination, a TCR clonal expansion and chaos score was defined as F50 clonal expansion divided by the chaos observed in the TCRdist matrix. Welch's t-statistics and random forest were used to narrow the features down to about twelve V-J combinations, which were then fed into a naive Bayes classifier. The Morisita-Horn index was used to measure how similar the thyroid and blood repertoires were. TCRdb took the public reads, trimmed them with fastp at Q25, ran MiXCR for clone calling and kept in-frame beta chains. Each record represents a unique CDR3 protein, reported with the most common genes and DNA among its rows. What appears here as the V and J calls and clone size reflects TCRdb's work, not the paper's. The sample contains 900,000 to 1,200,000 distinct CDR3 sequences, about 36% of them found a single time. The ten biggest clones cover around 10% of the sample.

Hyperthyroidism patients were newly diagnosed, were aged 18 to 65 years, and had a disease duration under 2 months. Patients with other autoimmune diseases, uncontrolled infections, pregnancy or lactation were excluded. Clinical symptoms, serum thyroxine, TRAb, thyroid ultrasound and orbital computed tomography were used for diagnosis. Total RNA was extracted using Trizol reagent, and RNA quality was checked on an Agilent 2100 Bioanalyzer. This TCR was sampled from an adult man with Graves' hyperthyroidism. The chain uses TRBV10-3 and TRBJ2-7; TRBD1 could be the D gene, as 5 bases match. The sample consisted of peripheral blood or thyroid tissue (not recorded which). The DNA reads as follows: TGTGCCATCAGTGAGTCGAAGGGGAACTACGAGCAGTACTTC. Its product reads: CAISESKGNYEQYF.